These 21 T cell receptor beta chains were sequenced from one sample in a study of OX40 agonist ivuxolimab in advanced cancers. The protocol was immunoSEQ multiplex PCR, while the TCRdb copy is restricted to in-frame clones and leaves out a portion. The profile covers 55,000 to 70,000 clones, with 85% appearing a single time and about 4% taken by the ten largest. The starting material was CD4+ or CD8+ T cells sorted from blood, obtained in a trial of the OX40 agonist ivuxolimab. Source of these receptors: an adult with an advanced solid tumor such as melanoma, head and neck, liver or kidney cancer.

The chain couples TRBV18 to TRBJ2-3; TRBD2 is a possible D gene (6 bases). The CDR3 runs to 17 residues. Trimming stripped 4 bases from V and 2 bases from J, with 19 bases between. The germline V gene has CDR1 KGHSH and CDR2 LQKENI. CDR3 loop: CASSRDPPRDFTDTQYF. CDR3 DNA: TGTGCCAGCTCACGAGACCCCCCCAGGGACTTCACAGATACGCAGTATTTT.

The gene calls are TRBV6-5 and TRBJ1-5; unclear D gene. Per germline, CDR1 MNHEY and CDR2 SVGAGI. The CDR3 covers 13 residues. V gave up 8 bases and J gave up 7 bases, with 15 bases separating them. The CDR3 is CASSRGVRQPQHF. The CDR3 DNA reads TGTGCCAGCTCCAGAGGTGTGCGCCAGCCCCAGCATTTT.

V and J are TRBV19 and TRBJ1-5; TRBD1 aligns across 9 bases. CDR1 is LNHDA, CDR2 SQIVND, per germline (reference sequence). V was pared by 3 bases and J by 4 bases, with 7 bases of the junction left unmatched. This CDR3 is 16 amino acids long. Here the CDR3 DNA reads TGTGCCAGTAGTATGGAAACCGGGACAGGGAATCAGCCCCAGCATTTT. This translates into CASSMETGTGNQPQHF.

This chain uses TRBV19 with TRBJ2-7; D may be TRBD1 (6 bases). With 6 bases removed from V and 6 bases from J, the gap between germline ends came to 21 bases. CDR3 length equals 15 residues. The germline V gene encodes CDR1 LNHDA and CDR2 SQIVND (reference sequence). The CDR3, as DNA: TGTGCCAGTAGCCCTGGGACAACCGTGGGTTTCGAGCAGTACTTC. Amino acids: CASSPGTTVGFEQYF.

The rearrangement joins TRBV20-1 to TRBJ2-1, with 9 bases matching TRBD2. CDR1 and CDR2 from the germline V gene are DFQATT and SNEGSKA (reference sequence). V dropped 3 bases and J dropped 14; count of bases not matched to a gene: 2. CDR3 length equals 10 residues. The CDR3 loop is CSASSSGKFF. The DNA for the CDR3 is TGCAGTGCTAGCTCTAGCGGGAAGTTCTTC.

This chain uses TRBV2 with TRBJ2-1, with 10 positions matching TRBD2. The CDR3 runs to 16 residues. With 8 bases clipped from V and 3 bases from J, the junction kept 10 bases outside the gene matches. The germline gives CDR1 SNHLY, CDR2 FYNNEI. The CDR3 nucleotides read TGTGCCAGCGGTGGGAGTATAGCGGGAGGCTACAATGAGCAGTTCTTC. Residues: CASGGSIAGGYNEQFF.

The chain has TRBV27 and TRBJ2-3; D might be TRBD2 (7 bases). The germline V gene encodes CDR1 MNHEY and CDR2 SMNVEV (reference sequence). Trimming took off 2 bases at V and 5 bases at J, with 11 bases between the two ends. The CDR3 extends over 14 amino acids. The CDR3 nucleotides read TGTGCCAGCAGTTTAAACAGGGAGGGAGATACGCAGTATTTT. It specifies CASSLNREGDTQYF.

This clone was recorded a few times. The V gene is TRBV7-2, the J gene TRBJ1-3; TRBD1 might be the D (6 bases). The CDR3 contains 15 residues. Germline CDR1 reads SGHTA; CDR2 reads FQGNSA. V gave up 4 bases and J gave up 2 bases, with 12 bases separating them. This chain's CDR3 is CASSYSSGAGNTIYF. CDR3 in DNA: TGTGCCAGCAGCTACAGCTCAGGGGCTGGAAACACCATATATTTT.

The chain employs TRBV5-5 and TRBJ2-7; 11 nucleotides align to TRBD2. V dropped 0 bases and J dropped 0; count of bases not matched to a gene: 8. The CDR3 is 18 amino acids. Germline assignment: CDR1 SGHKS and CDR2 YYEKEE (reference sequence). The CDR3 bases are TGTGCCAGCAGCTTGGTAACGTTGGGACTAGCGGACTCCTACGAGCAGTACTTC. Encoded protein: CASSLVTLGLADSYEQYF.

This rearrangement joins TRBV27 to TRBJ2-2; a possible D gene is TRBD2 (5 bases). The germline gives CDR1 MNHEY, CDR2 SMNVEV (reference sequence). This CDR3 comprises 14 residues. V was pared by 8 bases and J by 3 bases, with 13 bases between. The CDR3 region is CASGDNGDTGELFF. The CDR3 nucleotides are TGTGCCAGCGGAGATAACGGGGACACCGGGGAGCTGTTTTTT.

This chain links TRBV7-9 with TRBJ2-7, with D perhaps TRBD2 (5 bases). The CDR3 runs 15 residues. Trimming stripped 6 bases from V and 0 bases from J, with 15 bases between. Germline CDR1 reads SEHNR; CDR2 reads FQNEAQ (reference sequence). DNA for the CDR3: TGTGCCAGCAGAGCGTGGAATAGCGACTCCTACGAGCAGTACTTC. This gives the protein CASRAWNSDSYEQYF. Using reference TRBV7-9 and TRBJ2-7 for the parts outside the CDR3, the full variable domain is DTGVSQNPRHKITKRGQNVTFRCDPISEHNRLYWYRQTLGQGPEFLTYFQNEAQLEKSRLLSDRFSAERPKGSFSTLEIQRTEQGDSAMYLCASRAWNSDSYEQYFGPGTRLTVT.

The rearrangement joins TRBV27 to TRBJ2-5, with 9 bases matching TRBD1. Germline trimming cut 5 bases from V and 5 bases from J; bases unmatched to any gene: 9. Germline CDR1 is MNHEY and CDR2 is SMNVEV (reference sequence). The CDR3 runs 15 residues. CDR3 DNA: TGTGCCAGCAGTCACGGACAGGGGCGGAGGGAGACCCAGTACTTC. Its translation is CASSHGQGRRETQYF.

The rearrangement joins TRBV30 to TRBJ1-3; D is unclear. Germline-derived CDR1 and CDR2 are GTSNPN and SVGIG (reference sequence). V lost 2 bases to trimming and J lost 0 bases, with 8 bases between them. The length of the CDR3 is 14 residues. The CDR3 loop reads CAWSQSPSGNTIYF. The CDR3 DNA follows: TGTGCCTGGAGTCAGTCACCCTCTGGAAACACCATATATTTT.

This clone showed up just once. The chain joins TRBV19 to TRBJ2-3; maybe TRBD2 (6 bases). Trimming removed 3 bases at V and 5 bases at J, with 6 bases between. The CDR3 totals 12 residues. Per germline, CDR1 LNHDA and CDR2 SQIVND (reference sequence). The CDR3: CASSMREDTQYF. In DNA, the CDR3 is TGTGCCAGTAGTATGCGGGAAGATACGCAGTATTTT.

The chain employs TRBV12-5 and TRBJ1-3; no definite D call. The CDR3 contains 16 residues. With 2 bases removed from V and 0 bases from J, the gap between germline ends came to 11 bases. Germline loops: CDR1 LGHNT, CDR2 FRNRAP. The CDR3 loop is CASGLFTQSSGNTIYF. The CDR3 DNA reads as TGTGCTAGTGGTTTGTTTACTCAGAGCTCTGGAAACACCATATATTTT.

The gene calls are TRBV12-5 and TRBJ1-5; a weak D match, TRBD1 (5 bases). The ends were cut back, 0 bases at V and 7 bases at J, with 7 bases in the middle. Germline CDR1 LGHNT, CDR2 FRNRAP. The CDR3 sequence is 13 residues long. The CDR3 reads CASGLVEGQPQHF. DNA for the CDR3: TGTGCTAGTGGTTTGGTTGAGGGGCAGCCCCAGCATTTT.

This chain joins TRBV27 and TRBJ1-1, with D perhaps matching TRBD1 (6 bases). CDR3 length equals 15 residues. Germline CDR1 is MNHEY and CDR2 is SMNVEV (reference sequence). V lost 5 bases, J lost 4 bases, and 17 bases lay in between. CDR3 sequence (DNA): TGTGCCAGCAGTCCGGTTCGGGGGCGCGGCACTGAAGCTTTCTTT. It codes for CASSPVRGRGTEAFF.

V is TRBV5-1 and J is TRBJ2-5; perhaps TRBD1 as D (6 bases). The V end was cut by 5 bases, the J end by 5 bases, with 16 bases between. Germline CDR1 reads SGHRS; CDR2 reads YFSETQ. The CDR3 extends over 14 amino acids. CDR3 bases: TGCGCCAGCAGTCCCCGAGGGGGTTACGAGACCCAGTACTTC. Translated, it gives CASSPRGGYETQYF.

The chain combines TRBV7-8 with TRBJ2-2; TRBD2 agrees at 14 bases. Germline CDR1 reads SGHVS; CDR2 reads FQNEAQ. The CDR3 has 17 amino acids. V dropped 0 bases and J dropped 7; count of bases not matched to a gene: 4. CDR3 sequence: CASSLAPGLAGVGELFF. In DNA, the CDR3 is TGTGCCAGCAGCTTAGCACCGGGACTAGCGGGAGTCGGGGAGCTGTTTTTT.

The rearrangement joins TRBV7-8 to TRBJ1-5; perhaps TRBD1 as D (6 bases). This CDR3 region has 15 residues. Trimming cost V 4 bases and J 4 bases, with 14 bases left between them. CDR1 is SGHVS, CDR2 FQNEAQ, per germline. The chain's CDR3 is CASSSLGQSNQPQHF. In DNA form, the CDR3 reads TGTGCCAGCAGCTCACTGGGACAATCGAATCAGCCCCAGCATTTT.

The genes are TRBV5-6 and TRBJ2-7, with D hard to call. The CDR3 loop spans 12 amino acids. Germline V gene lookup returns CDR1 SGHDT and CDR2 YYEEEE. Deletions cut 0 bases from V and 4 bases from J, with 5 bases between. The CDR3 is CASSLGGYEQYF. CDR3 bases: TGTGCCAGCAGCTTGGGGGGTTACGAGCAGTACTTC.